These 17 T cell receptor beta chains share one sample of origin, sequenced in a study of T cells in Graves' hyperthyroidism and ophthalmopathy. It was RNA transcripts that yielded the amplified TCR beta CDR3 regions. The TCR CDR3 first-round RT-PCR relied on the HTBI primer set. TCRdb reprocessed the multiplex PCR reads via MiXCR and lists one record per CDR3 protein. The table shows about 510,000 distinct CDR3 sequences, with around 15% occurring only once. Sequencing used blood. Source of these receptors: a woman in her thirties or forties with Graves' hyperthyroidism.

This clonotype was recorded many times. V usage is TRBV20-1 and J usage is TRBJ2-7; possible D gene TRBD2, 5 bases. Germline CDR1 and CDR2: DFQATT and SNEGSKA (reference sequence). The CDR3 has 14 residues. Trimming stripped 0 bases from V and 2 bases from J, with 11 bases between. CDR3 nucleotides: TGCAGTGCTAGAGAGATCGGGGTTCCCTACGAGCAGTACTTC. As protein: CSAREIGVPYEQYF.

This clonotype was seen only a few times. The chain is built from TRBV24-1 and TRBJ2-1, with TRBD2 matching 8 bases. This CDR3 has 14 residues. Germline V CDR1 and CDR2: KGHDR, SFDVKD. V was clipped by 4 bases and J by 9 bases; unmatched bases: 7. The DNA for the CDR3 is TGTGCCACCAGTGACCGGGGACTAGTGGGTGAGCAGTTCTTC. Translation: CATSDRGLVGEQFF.

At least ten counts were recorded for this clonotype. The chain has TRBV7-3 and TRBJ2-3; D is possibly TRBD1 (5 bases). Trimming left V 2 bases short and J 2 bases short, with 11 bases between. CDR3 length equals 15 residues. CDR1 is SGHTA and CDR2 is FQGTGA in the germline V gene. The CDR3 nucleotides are TGTGCCAGCAGCTTAGGGGCTGGTAACACAGATACGCAGTATTTT. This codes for CASSLGAGNTDTQYF.

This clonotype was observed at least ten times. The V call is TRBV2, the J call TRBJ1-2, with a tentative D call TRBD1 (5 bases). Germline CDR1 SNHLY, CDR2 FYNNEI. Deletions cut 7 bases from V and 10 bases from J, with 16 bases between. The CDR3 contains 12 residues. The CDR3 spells CASKPDISDYTF. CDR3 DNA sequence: TGTGCCAGCAAGCCGGACATTAGTGACTACACCTTC.

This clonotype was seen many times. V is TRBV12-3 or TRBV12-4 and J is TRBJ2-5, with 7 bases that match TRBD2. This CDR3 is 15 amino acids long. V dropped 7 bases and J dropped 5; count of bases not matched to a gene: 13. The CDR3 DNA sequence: TGTGCCAGCAACTTGGGAGGGGCCGGATCGGAGACCCAGTACTTC. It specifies CASNLGGAGSETQYF.

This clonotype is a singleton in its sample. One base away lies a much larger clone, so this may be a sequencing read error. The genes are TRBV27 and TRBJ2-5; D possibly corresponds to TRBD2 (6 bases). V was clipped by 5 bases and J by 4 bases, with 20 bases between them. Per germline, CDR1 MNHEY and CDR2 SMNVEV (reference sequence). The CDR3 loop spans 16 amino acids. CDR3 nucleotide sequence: TGTGCCAGCAGTCAATGGGACGGGAGAATGGGAGAGACCCAGTACTTC. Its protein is CASSQWDGRMGETQYF.

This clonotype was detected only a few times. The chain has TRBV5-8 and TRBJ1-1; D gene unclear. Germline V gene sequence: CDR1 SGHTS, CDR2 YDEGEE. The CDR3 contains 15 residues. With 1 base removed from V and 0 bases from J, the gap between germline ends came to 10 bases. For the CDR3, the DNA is TGTGCCAGCAGCTTGATGGCAGAGTTGAACACTGAAGCTTTCTTT. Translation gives CASSLMAELNTEAFF.

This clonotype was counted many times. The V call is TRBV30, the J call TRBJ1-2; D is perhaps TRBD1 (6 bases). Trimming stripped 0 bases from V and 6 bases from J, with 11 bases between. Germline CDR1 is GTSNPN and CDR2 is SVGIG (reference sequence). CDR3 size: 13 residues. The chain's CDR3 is CAWSVGGHNGYTF. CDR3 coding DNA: TGTGCCTGGAGTGTCGGGGGGCATAATGGCTACACCTTC.

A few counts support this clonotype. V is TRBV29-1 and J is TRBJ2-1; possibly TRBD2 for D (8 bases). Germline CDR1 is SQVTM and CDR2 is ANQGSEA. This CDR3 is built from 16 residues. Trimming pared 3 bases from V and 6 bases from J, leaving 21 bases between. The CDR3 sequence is CSVEGREGANPNEQFF. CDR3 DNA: TGCAGCGTTGAGGGTCGGGAGGGGGCGAACCCCAATGAGCAGTTCTTC.

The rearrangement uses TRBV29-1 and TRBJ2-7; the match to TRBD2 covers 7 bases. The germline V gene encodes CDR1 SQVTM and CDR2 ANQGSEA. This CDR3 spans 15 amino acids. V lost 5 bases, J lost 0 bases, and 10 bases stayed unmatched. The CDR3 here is CSVKRSSGSSYEQYF. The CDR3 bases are TGCAGCGTTAAGAGGTCTAGCGGTAGCTCCTACGAGCAGTACTTC.

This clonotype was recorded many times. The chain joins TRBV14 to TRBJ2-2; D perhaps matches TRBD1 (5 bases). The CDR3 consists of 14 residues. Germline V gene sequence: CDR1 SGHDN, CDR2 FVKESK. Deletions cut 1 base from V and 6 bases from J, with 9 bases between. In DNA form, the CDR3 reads TGTGCCAGCAGCCAAGGAGCAGGGTCCGGGGAGCTGTTTTTT. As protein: CASSQGAGSGELFF.

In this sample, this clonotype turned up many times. CDR3 residues: CSARIGGADTEAFF. The CDR3 DNA sequence: TGCAGTGCTAGAATAGGGGGCGCCGACACTGAAGCTTTCTTT. The V gene is TRBV20-1, the J gene TRBJ1-1, with 7 bases lining up with TRBD1. V lost 2 bases and J lost 3; bases outside the gene matches: 6. Germline values: CDR1 DFQATT, CDR2 SNEGSKA (reference sequence). The CDR3 is 14 amino acids.

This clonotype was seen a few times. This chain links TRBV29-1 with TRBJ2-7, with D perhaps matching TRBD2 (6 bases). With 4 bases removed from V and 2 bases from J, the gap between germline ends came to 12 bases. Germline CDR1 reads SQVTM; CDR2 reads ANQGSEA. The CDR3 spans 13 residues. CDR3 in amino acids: CSVVRGKTYEQYF. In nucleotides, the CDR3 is TGCAGCGTTGTTCGGGGGAAGACCTACGAGCAGTACTTC.

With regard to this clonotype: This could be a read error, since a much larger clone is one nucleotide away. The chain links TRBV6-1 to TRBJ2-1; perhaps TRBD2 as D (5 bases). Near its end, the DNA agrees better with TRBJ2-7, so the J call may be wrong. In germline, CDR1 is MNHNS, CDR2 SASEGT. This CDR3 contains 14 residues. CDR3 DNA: TGTGCCAGCAGTGAGTTAGCGCCAACCAATGAGCAGTACTTC. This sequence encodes CASSELAPTNEQYF.

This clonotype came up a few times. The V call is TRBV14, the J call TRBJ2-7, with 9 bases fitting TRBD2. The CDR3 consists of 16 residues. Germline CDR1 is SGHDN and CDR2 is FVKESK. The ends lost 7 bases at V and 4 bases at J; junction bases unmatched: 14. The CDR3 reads CASILSPRLAAYEQYF. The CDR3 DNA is TGTGCCAGCATCCTATCACCGAGACTAGCGGCGTACGAGCAGTACTTC.

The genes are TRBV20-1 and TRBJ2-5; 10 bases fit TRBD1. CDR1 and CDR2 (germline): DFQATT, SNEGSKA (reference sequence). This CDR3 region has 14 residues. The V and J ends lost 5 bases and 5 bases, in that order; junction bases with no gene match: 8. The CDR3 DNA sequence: TGCAGTGCTCCCAGGGACAGGGGTTCGGAGACCCAGTACTTC. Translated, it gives CSAPRDRGSETQYF.

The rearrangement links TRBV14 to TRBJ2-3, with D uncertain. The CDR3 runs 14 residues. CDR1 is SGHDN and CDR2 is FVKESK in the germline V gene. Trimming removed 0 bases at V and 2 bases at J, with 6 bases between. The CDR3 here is CASSQDTATDTQYF. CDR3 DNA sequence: TGTGCCAGCAGCCAAGACACAGCCACAGATACGCAGTATTTT.